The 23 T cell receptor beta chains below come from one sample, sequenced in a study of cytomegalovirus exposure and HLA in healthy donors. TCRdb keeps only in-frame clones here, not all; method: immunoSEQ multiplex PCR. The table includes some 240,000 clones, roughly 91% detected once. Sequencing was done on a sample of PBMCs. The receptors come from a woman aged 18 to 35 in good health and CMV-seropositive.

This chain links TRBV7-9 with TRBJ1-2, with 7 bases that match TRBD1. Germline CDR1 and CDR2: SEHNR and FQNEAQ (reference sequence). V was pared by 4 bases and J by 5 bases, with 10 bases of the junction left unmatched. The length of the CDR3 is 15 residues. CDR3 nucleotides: TGTGCCAGCAGCTCTGATAGGACAGGACCTTATGGCTACACCTTC. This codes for CASSSDRTGPYGYTF.

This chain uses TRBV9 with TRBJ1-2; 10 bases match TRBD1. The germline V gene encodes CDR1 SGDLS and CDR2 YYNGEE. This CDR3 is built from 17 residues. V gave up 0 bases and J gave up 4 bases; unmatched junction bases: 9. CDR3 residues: CASSVAPRTGGSYGYTF. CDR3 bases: TGTGCCAGCAGCGTAGCTCCCCGGACAGGGGGGAGCTATGGCTACACCTTC.

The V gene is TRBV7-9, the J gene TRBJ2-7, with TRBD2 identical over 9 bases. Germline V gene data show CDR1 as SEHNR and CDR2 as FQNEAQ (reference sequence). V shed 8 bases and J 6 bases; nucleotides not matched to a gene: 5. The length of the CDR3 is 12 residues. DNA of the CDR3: TGTGCCAGCGGCGGGGGGGCCCTCGAGCAGTACTTC. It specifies CASGGGALEQYF. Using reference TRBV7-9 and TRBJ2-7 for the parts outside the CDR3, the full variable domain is DTGVSQNPRHKITKRGQNVTFRCDPISEHNRLYWYRQTLGQGPEFLTYFQNEAQLEKSRLLSDRFSAERPKGSFSTLEIQRTEQGDSAMYLCASGGGALEQYFGPGTRLTVT.

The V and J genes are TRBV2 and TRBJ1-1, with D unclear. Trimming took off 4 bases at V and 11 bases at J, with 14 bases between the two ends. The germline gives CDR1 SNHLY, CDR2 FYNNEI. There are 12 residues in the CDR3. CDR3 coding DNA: TGTGCCAGCAGTGTAACAGCTCGTTTGGCTTTCTTT. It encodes CASSVTARLAFF.

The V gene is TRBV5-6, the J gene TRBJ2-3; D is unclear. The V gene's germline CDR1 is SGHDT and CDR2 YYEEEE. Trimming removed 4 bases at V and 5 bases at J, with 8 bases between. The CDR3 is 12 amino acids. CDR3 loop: CASSPGVDTQYF. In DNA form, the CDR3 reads TGTGCCAGCAGCCCAGGTGTAGATACGCAGTATTTT.

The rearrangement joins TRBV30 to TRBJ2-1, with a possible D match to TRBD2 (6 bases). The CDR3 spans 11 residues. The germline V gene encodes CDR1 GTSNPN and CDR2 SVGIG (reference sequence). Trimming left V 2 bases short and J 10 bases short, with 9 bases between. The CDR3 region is CAWSSGGEQFF. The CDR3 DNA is TGTGCCTGGAGTTCTGGGGGGGAGCAGTTCTTC.

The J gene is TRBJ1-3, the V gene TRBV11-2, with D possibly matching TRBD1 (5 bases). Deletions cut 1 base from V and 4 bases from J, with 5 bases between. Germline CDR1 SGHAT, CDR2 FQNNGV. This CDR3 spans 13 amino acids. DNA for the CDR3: TGTGCCAGCAGCTTAGGACAGGGAAACACCATATATTTT. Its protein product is CASSLGQGNTIYF.

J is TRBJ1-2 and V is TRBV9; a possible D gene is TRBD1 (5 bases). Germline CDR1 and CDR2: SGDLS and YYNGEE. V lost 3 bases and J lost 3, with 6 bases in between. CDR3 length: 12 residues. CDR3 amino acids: CASSEGHYGYTF. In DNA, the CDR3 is TGTGCCAGCAGCGAGGGGCACTATGGCTACACCTTC.

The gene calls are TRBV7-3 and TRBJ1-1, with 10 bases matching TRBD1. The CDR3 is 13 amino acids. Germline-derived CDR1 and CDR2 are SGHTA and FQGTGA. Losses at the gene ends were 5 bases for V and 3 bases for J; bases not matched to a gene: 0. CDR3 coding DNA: TGTGCCAGCAGCGGGACAGGGGACACTGAAGCTTTCTTT. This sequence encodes CASSGTGDTEAFF.

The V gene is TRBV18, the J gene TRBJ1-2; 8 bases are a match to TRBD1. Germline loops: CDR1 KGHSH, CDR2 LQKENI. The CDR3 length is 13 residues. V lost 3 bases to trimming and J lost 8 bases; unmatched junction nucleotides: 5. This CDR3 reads CASSPGTGEGYTF. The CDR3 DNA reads TGTGCCAGCTCACCGGGGACAGGAGAGGGCTACACCTTC.

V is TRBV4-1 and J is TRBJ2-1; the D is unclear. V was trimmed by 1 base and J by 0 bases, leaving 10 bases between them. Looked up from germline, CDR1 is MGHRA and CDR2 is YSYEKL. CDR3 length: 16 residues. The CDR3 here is CASSQGGNPSYNEQFF. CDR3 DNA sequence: TGCGCCAGCAGCCAAGGCGGAAATCCCTCCTACAATGAGCAGTTCTTC.

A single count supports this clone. DNA of the CDR3: TGTGCCAGCAGTGAATTGGGGGGAGGGGATTACGAGCAGTACTTC. It encodes CASSELGGGDYEQYF. The J gene is TRBJ2-7, the V gene TRBV6-1, with 7 bases lining up with TRBD2. The CDR3 covers 15 residues. CDR1 is MNHNS, CDR2 SASEGT, per germline. The junction had 8 bases not matched to a gene; V was cut back by 2 bases and J by 4 bases.

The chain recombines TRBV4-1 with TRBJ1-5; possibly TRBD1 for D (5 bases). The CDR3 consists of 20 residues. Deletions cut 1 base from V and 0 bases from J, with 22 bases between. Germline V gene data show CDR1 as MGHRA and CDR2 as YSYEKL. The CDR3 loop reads CASSQAMWTKGAYSNQPQHF. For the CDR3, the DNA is TGCGCCAGCAGCCAAGCTATGTGGACAAAAGGGGCTTATAGCAATCAGCCCCAGCATTTT.

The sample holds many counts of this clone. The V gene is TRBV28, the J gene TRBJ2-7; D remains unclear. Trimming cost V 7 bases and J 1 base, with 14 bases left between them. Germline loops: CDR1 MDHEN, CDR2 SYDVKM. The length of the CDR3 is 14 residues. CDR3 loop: CASTLSGGSYEQYF. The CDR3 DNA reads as TGTGCCAGCACTCTATCGGGTGGATCCTACGAGCAGTACTTC. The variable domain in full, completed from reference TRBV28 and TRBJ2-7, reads DVKVTQSSRYLVKRTGEKVFLECVQDMDHENMFWYRQDPGLGLRLIYFSYDVKMKEKGDIPEGYSVSREKKERFSLILESASTNQTSMYLCASTLSGGSYEQYFGPGTRLTVT.

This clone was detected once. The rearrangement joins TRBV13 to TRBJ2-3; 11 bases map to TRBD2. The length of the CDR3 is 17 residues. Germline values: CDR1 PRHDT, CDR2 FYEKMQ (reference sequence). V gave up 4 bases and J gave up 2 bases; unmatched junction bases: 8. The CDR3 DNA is TGTGCCAGCAGCTCTCAAAGGACTAGCGGGTACACAGATACGCAGTATTTT. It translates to CASSSQRTSGYTDTQYF.

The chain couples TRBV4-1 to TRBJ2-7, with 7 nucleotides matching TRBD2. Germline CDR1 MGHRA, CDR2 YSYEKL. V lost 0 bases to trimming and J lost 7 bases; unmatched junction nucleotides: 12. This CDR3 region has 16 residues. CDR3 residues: CASSQEGGTNFLEQYF. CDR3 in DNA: TGCGCCAGCAGCCAAGAAGGTGGGACTAACTTCTTGGAGCAGTACTTC.

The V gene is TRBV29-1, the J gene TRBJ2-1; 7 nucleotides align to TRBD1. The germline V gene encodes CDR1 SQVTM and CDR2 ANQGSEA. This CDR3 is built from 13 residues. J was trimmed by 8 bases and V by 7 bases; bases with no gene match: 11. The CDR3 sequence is CSAIRQGIYEQFF. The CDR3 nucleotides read TGCAGCGCAATACGACAGGGTATCTATGAGCAGTTCTTC.

The CDR3 loop reads CASVKWAGQGYEQYF. As DNA, the CDR3 is TGTGCCAGCGTCAAATGGGCGGGACAGGGTTACGAGCAGTACTTC. The V gene is TRBV28, the J gene TRBJ2-7; TRBD1 matches at 9 bases. The V and J ends lost 8 bases and 4 bases, in that order; junction bases with no gene match: 12. The CDR3 loop spans 15 amino acids. Germline CDR1 reads MDHEN; CDR2 reads SYDVKM.

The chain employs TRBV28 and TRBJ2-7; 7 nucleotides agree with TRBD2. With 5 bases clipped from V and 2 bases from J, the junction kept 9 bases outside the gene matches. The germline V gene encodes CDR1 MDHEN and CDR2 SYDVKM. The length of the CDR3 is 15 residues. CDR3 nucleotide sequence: TGTGCCAGCAGTGGGCCTCTCGCGGGAGCCTACGAGCAGTACTTC. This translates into CASSGPLAGAYEQYF.

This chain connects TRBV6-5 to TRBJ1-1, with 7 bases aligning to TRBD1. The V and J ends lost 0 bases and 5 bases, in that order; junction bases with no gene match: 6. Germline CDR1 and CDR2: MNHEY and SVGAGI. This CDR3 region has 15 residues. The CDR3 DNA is TGTGCCAGCAGTTACTCGAGGACAGGTGGGACTGAAGCTTTCTTT. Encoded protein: CASSYSRTGGTEAFF.

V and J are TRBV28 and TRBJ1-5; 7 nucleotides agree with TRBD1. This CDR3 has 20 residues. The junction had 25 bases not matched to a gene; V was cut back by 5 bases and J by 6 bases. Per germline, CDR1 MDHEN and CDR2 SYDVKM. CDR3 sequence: CASSPRREGAVIYRGQPQHF. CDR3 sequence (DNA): TGTGCCAGCAGTCCCCGCCGGGAGGGGGCGGTCATCTATAGGGGTCAGCCCCAGCATTTT.

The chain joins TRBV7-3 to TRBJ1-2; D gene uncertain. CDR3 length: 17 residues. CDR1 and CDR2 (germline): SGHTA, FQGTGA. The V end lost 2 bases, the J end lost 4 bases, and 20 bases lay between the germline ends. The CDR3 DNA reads TGTGCCAGCAGCTTAGGAGGGCAAGGCGGTTTGACCTATGGCTACACCTTC. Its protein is CASSLGGQGGLTYGYTF.

CDR3 nucleotides: TGTGCCAGCTCACCACGGAGTTCCCCCGCGGGACAGTCTTATTTT. This sequence encodes CASSPRSSPAGQSYF. The rearrangement links TRBV18 to TRBJ1-3; 7 nucleotides agree with TRBD1. From germline, CDR1 is KGHSH and CDR2 LQKENI. CDR3 length equals 15 residues. V lost 1 base to trimming and J lost 16 bases; unmatched junction nucleotides: 16.